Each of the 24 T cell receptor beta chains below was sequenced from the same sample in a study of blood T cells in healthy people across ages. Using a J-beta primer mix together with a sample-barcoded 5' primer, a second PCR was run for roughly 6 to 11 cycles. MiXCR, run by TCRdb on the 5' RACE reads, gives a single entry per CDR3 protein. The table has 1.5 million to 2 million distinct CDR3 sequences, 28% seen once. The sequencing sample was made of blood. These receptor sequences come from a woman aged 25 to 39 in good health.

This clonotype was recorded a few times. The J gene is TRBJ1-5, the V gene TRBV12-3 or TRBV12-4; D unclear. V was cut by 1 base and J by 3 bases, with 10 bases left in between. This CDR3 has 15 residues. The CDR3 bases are TGTGCCAGCAGTTTAGGTGGCAGCTTCAATCAGCCCCAGCATTTT. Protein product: CASSLGGSFNQPQHF.

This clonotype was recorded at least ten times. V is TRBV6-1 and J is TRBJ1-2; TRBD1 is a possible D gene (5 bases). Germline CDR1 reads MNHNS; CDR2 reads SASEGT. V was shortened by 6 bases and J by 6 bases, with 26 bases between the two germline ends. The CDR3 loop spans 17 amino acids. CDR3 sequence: CASSRQGKSEAAHGYTF. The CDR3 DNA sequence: TGTGCCAGCAGCCGCCAGGGAAAATCTGAGGCCGCACATGGCTACACCTTC.

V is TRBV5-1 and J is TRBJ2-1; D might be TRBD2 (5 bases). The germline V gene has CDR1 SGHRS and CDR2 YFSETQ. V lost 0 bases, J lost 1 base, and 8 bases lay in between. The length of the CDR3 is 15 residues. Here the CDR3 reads CASSLGEPSYNEQFF. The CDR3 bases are TGCGCCAGCAGCTTGGGGGAGCCATCCTACAATGAGCAGTTCTTC.

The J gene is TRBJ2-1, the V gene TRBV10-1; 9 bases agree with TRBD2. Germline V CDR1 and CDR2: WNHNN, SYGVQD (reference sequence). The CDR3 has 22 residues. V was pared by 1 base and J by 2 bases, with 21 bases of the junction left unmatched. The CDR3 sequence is CASSEFSRAGGLTVAAYNEQFF. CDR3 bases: TGCGCCAGCAGTGAGTTTAGTCGGGCGGGGGGGTTAACAGTTGCTGCCTACAATGAGCAGTTCTTC.

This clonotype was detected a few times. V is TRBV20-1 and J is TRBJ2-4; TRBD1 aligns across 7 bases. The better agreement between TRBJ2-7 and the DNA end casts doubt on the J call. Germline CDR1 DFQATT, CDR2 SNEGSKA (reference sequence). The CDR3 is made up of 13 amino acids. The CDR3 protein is CSARKQGNYEQYF. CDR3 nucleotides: TGCAGTGCTAGGAAACAGGGGAACTACGAGCAGTACTTC.

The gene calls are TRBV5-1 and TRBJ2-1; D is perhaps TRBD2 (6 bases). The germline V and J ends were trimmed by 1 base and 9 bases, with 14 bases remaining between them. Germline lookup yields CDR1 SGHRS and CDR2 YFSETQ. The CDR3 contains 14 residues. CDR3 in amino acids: CASSLSEGMAEQFF. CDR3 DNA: TGCGCCAGCAGCTTGTCGGAGGGGATGGCTGAGCAGTTCTTC. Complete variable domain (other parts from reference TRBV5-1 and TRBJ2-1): KAGVTQTPRYLIKTRGQQVTLSCSPISGHRSVSWYQQTPGQGLQFLFEYFSETQRNKGNFPGRFSGRQFSNSRSEMNVSTLELGDSALYLCASSLSEGMAEQFFGPGTRLTVL.

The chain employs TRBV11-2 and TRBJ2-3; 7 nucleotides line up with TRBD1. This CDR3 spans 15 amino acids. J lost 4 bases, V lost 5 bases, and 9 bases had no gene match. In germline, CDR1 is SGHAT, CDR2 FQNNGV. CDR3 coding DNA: TGTGCCAGCAGCCCACCCACAGGGGATGCAGATACGCAGTATTTT. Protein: CASSPPTGDADTQYF.

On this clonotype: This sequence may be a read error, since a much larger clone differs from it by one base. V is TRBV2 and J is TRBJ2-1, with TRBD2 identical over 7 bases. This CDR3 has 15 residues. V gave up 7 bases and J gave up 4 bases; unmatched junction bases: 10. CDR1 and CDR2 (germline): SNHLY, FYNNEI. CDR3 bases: TGTGCCAGCACCAATTCCGCGGGGGAGTACAATGAGCAGTTCTTC. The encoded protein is CASTNSAGEYNEQFF.

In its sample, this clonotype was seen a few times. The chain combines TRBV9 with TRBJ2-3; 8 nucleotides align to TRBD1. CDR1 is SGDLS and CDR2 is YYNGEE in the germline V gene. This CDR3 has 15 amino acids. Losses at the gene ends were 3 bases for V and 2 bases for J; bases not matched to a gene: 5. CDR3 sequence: CASSATGALTDTQYF. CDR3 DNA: TGTGCCAGCAGCGCGACAGGGGCGCTCACAGATACGCAGTATTTT.

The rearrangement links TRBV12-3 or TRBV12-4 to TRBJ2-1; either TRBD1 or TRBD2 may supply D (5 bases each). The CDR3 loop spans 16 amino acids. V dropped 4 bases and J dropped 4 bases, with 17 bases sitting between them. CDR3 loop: CASSWQVGAPYNEQFF. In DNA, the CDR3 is TGTGCCAGCAGTTGGCAGGTCGGGGCGCCATACAATGAGCAGTTCTTC.

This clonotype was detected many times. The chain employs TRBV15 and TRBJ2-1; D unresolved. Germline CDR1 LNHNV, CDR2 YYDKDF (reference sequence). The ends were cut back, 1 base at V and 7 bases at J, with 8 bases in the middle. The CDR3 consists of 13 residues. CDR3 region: CATSRGPQNEQFF. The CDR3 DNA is TGTGCCACCAGCAGAGGACCCCAGAATGAGCAGTTCTTC.

For the CDR3, the DNA is TGCAGCGTTGCCAGGGATCCTGGAAACACCATATATTTT. Encoded protein: CSVARDPGNTIYF. V is TRBV29-1 and J is TRBJ1-3, with TRBD1 as a possible D gene (5 bases). The CDR3 loop spans 13 amino acids. The germline CDR1 and CDR2 sequences are SQVTM and ANQGSEA. With 4 bases removed from V and 2 bases from J, the gap between germline ends came to 9 bases. The full variable domain, in which reference TRBV29-1 and TRBJ1-3 provide the parts outside the CDR3, is SAVISQKPSRDICQRGTSLTIQCQVDSQVTMMFWYRQQPGQSLTLIATANQGSEATYESGFVIDKFPISRPNLTFSTLTVSNMSPEDSSIYLCSVARDPGNTIYFGEGSWLTVV.

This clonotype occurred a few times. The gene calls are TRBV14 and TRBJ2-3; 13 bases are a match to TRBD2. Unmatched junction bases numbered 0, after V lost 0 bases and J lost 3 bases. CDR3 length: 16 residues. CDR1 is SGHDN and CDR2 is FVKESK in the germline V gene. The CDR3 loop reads CASSQETSGRTDTQYF. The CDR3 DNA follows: TGTGCCAGCAGCCAAGAGACTAGCGGGAGGACAGATACGCAGTATTTT.

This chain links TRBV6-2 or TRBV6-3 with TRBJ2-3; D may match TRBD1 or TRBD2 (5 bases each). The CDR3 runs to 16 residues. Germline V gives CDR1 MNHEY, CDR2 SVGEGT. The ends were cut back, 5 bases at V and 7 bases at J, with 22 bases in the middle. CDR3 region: CASSPPLGPRGHTQYF. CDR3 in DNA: TGTGCCAGCAGTCCCCCGCTAGGGCCGAGGGGACATACGCAGTATTTT.

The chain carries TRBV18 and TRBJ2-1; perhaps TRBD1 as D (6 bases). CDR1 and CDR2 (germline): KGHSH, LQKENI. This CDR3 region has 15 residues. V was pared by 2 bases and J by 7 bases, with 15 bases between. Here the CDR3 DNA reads TGTGCCAGCTCACCAAACACAGGGCGAGGGAATGAGCAGTTCTTC. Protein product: CASSPNTGRGNEQFF.

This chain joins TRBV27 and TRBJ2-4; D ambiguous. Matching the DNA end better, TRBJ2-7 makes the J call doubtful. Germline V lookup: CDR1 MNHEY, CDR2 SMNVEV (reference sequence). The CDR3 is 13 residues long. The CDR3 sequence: CASSLWVGNEQYF. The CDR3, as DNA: TGTGCCAGCAGTTTATGGGTTGGGAACGAGCAGTACTTC.

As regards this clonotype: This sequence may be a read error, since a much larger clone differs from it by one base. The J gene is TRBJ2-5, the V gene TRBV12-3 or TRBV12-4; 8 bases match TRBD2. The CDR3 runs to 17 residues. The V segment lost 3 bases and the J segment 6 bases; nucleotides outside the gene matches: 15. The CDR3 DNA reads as TGTGCCAGCAGTTTGCCCCAGCAAGCGGGAGTCGGGCAGACCCAGTACTTC. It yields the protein CASSLPQQAGVGQTQYF.

This chain's CDR3 is CSASLGNLQETQYF. CDR3 nucleotide sequence: TGCAGTGCTAGCCTCGGGAATCTCCAAGAGACCCAGTACTTC. This chain uses TRBV20-1 with TRBJ2-5; D perhaps matches TRBD2 (5 bases). V was clipped by 3 bases and J by 1 base, with 12 bases between them. This CDR3 contains 14 residues. Germline CDR1 DFQATT, CDR2 SNEGSKA (reference sequence).

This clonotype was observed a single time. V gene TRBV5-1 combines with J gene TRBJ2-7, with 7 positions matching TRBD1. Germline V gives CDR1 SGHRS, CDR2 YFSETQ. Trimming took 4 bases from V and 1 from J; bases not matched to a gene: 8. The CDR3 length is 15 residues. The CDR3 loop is CASSKGEGQSYEQYF. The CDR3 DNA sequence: TGCGCCAGCAGCAAGGGAGAGGGACAGTCCTACGAGCAGTACTTC.

The CDR3 loop reads CASCTTGMNTEAFF. The CDR3 DNA follows: TGTGCCAGCTGCACGACAGGGATGAACACTGAAGCTTTCTTT. This chain connects TRBV12-3 or TRBV12-4 to TRBJ1-1; 7 bases are a match to TRBD1. This CDR3 has 14 residues. With V trimmed by 8 bases and J by 0 bases, 6 bases remained unmatched.

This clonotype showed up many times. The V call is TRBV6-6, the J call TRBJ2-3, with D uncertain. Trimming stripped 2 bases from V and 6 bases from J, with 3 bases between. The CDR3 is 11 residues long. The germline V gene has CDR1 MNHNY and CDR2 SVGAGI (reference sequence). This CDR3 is CASSYEDTQYF. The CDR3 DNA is TGTGCCAGCAGTTACGAGGATACGCAGTATTTT.

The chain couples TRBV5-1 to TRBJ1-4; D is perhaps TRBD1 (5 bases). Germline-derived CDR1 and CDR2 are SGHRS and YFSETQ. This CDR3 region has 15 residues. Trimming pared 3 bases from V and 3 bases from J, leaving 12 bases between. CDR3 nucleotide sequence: TGCGCCAGCAGCTCGGGAACAGGCCCTAATGAAAAACTGTTTTTT. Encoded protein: CASSSGTGPNEKLFF.

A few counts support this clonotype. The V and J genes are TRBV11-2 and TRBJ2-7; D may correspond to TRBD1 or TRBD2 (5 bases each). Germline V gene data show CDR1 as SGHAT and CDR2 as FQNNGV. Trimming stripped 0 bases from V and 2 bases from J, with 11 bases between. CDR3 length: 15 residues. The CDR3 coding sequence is TGTGCCAGCAGCTTAGAGGGACGTACCACCTACGAGCAGTACTTC. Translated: CASSLEGRTTYEQYF.

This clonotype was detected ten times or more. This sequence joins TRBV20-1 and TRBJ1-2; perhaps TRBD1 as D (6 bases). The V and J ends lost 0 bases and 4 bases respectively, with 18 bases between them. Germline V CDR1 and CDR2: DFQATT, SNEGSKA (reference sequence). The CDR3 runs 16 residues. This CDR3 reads CSAREGATQGTYGYTF. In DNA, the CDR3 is TGCAGTGCTAGAGAAGGGGCCACACAGGGAACCTATGGCTACACCTTC.